One and the same sample provided the 3 T cell receptor beta chains below, sequenced in a study of cytomegalovirus exposure and HLA in healthy donors. PCR employed 60 Vbeta and 13 Jbeta primers. Sequencing used immunoSEQ multiplex PCR; TCRdb keeps in-frame clones, though not all of them. The sample holds some 130,000 clones, over 65% seen once. Sequenced sample: PBMCs. These receptor sequences come from a man between 45 and 60 years old in good health and CMV-seronegative.

V gene TRBV7-2 combines with J gene TRBJ1-6; unclear D gene. The CDR3 covers 14 residues. Trimming took off 1 base at V and 6 bases at J, with 7 bases between the two ends. CDR1 and CDR2 (germline): SGHTA, FQGNSA. The CDR3 DNA reads as TGTGCCAGCAGCTTAGGGGCCTTTAATTCACCCCTCCACTTT. Translating gives CASSLGAFNSPLHF.

CDR3 DNA sequence: TGCGCCAGCAGCTTGAGGAGCGGGAGTGGCACAGATACGCAGTATTTT. This sequence encodes CASSLRSGSGTDTQYF. The rearrangement uses TRBV5-1 and TRBJ2-3; 8 bases are a match to TRBD2. The V gene end was trimmed by 1 base and the J gene end by 1 base; junction bases not matched to a gene: 5. CDR1 is SGHRS and CDR2 is YFSETQ in the germline V gene. CDR3 length equals 16 residues.

V usage is TRBV28 and J usage is TRBJ2-1; perhaps TRBD2 as D (5 bases). Germline CDR1 and CDR2: MDHEN and SYDVKM. V lost 8 bases and J lost 0, with 20 bases in between. The CDR3 loop spans 17 amino acids. CDR3 sequence (DNA): TGTGCCAGCCGCAGCCCGTGGGCGGGTAGCTCCTACAATGAGCAGTTCTTC. Protein product: CASRSPWAGSSYNEQFF. The complete variable domain, with remaining parts taken from reference TRBV28 and TRBJ2-1, reads DVKVTQSSRYLVKRTGEKVFLECVQDMDHENMFWYRQDPGLGLRLIYFSYDVKMKEKGDIPEGYSVSREKKERFSLILESASTNQTSMYLCASRSPWAGSSYNEQFFGPGTRLTVL.